These 14 T cell receptor beta chains were all obtained from the same sample, sequenced in a study of blood T cell repertoires in COVID-19. The table came from immunoSEQ multiplex PCR; TCRdb's copy has only in-frame clones and leaves some out. The repertoire holds 150,000 to 200,000 clones, with over 80% as singletons. Input material: peripheral blood. These receptors came from a woman in her fifties or sixties with acute or convalescent COVID-19.

V usage is TRBV5-1 and J usage is TRBJ1-3; D is perhaps TRBD1 (6 bases). The V end lost 4 bases, the J end lost 1 base, and 18 bases lay between the germline ends. CDR3 length: 17 amino acids. Per the germline V gene, CDR1 is SGHRS and CDR2 is YFSETQ. The CDR3 bases are TGCGCCAGCAGCCCGGGACACGTTGTCGGGTCTGGAAACACCATATATTTT. It encodes CASSPGHVVGSGNTIYF.

The genes are TRBV19 and TRBJ2-2; D is uncertain. CDR1 and CDR2 (germline): LNHDA, SQIVND (reference sequence). The CDR3 has 13 residues. The V end lost 10 bases, the J end lost 2 bases, and 11 bases lay between the germline ends. For the CDR3, the DNA is TGTGCCACACTACTAAAAAACACCGGGGAGCTGTTTTTT. It translates to CATLLKNTGELFF. The entire variable domain, with the rest obtained from reference TRBV19 and TRBJ2-2, is as follows: DGGITQSPKYLFRKEGQNVTLSCEQNLNHDAMYWYRQDPGQGLRLIYYSQIVNDFQKGDIAEGYSVSREKKESFPLTVTSAQKNPTAFYLCATLLKNTGELFFGEGSRLTVL.

J is TRBJ1-1 and V is TRBV28, with 8 bases aligning to TRBD1. Germline V CDR1 and CDR2: MDHEN, SYDVKM. This CDR3 is built from 14 residues. V was pared by 6 bases and J by 1 base, with 4 bases of the junction left unmatched. CDR3 loop: CASSGTGRNTEAFF. The CDR3 DNA reads as TGTGCCAGCAGCGGGACAGGCCGGAACACTGAAGCTTTCTTT.

This clone was found once. The CDR3 loop reads CASSLASGMSSYNEQFF. The CDR3 coding sequence is TGTGCCAGCAGCTTAGCCAGCGGGATGAGCTCCTACAATGAGCAGTTCTTC. The chain combines TRBV7-9 with TRBJ2-1, with 7 bases identical to TRBD2. This CDR3 contains 17 residues. Germline-derived CDR1 and CDR2 are SEHNR and FQNEAQ (reference sequence). The ends lost 0 bases at V and 0 bases at J; junction bases unmatched: 5.

The chain is built from TRBV3-1 (or the pseudogene TRBV3-2) and TRBJ1-4, with D tentatively TRBD1 (5 bases). V was trimmed by 2 bases and J by 8 bases, leaving 15 bases between them. CDR3 length equals 15 residues. Per germline, CDR1 LGHDT and CDR2 YNNKEL (reference sequence). DNA for the CDR3: TGTGCCAGCAGCCAAAGGTCAGGGTTGAGAGAAAAACTGTTTTTT. It yields the protein CASSQRSGLREKLFF.

The V call is TRBV10-3, the J call TRBJ2-1, with 13 nucleotides matching TRBD2. With V trimmed by 5 bases and J by 3 bases, 4 bases remained unmatched. Germline loops: CDR1 ENHRY, CDR2 SYGVKD. The CDR3 runs to 16 residues. CDR3 in DNA: TGTGCCATCAGTCCTGGACTAGCGGGAGACTACAATGAGCAGTTCTTC. The encoded protein is CAISPGLAGDYNEQFF.

The chain combines TRBV4-1 with TRBJ2-7; 7 bases line up with TRBD1. CDR1 is MGHRA and CDR2 is YSYEKL in the germline V gene. The CDR3 is made up of 14 amino acids. With 6 bases clipped from V and 3 bases from J, the junction kept 8 bases outside the gene matches. CDR3 in amino acids: CASRQTGNYYEQYF. The CDR3 region has the DNA TGCGCCAGCAGGCAGACAGGGAACTACTACGAGCAGTACTTC.

CDR3 coding DNA: TGTGCCAGCAGTGAAGGACCGACTGAGAGTCAGCCCCAGCATTTT. As protein: CASSEGPTESQPQHF. V usage is TRBV2 and J usage is TRBJ1-5; D is unresolved. Germline CDR1 reads SNHLY; CDR2 reads FYNNEI. V lost 1 base to trimming and J lost 6 bases, with 13 bases between them. The CDR3 runs 15 residues.

The chain uses TRBV6-1 and TRBJ2-2; 7 bases are a match to TRBD2. CDR3 size: 16 residues. V lost 4 bases and J lost 6; bases outside the gene matches: 11. Per the germline V gene, CDR1 is MNHNS and CDR2 is SASEGT. The CDR3 here is CASSAAQRGYAGELFF. The CDR3 DNA is TGTGCCAGCAGTGCCGCCCAGCGGGGATACGCCGGGGAGCTGTTTTTT.

This clone was observed once. This chain links TRBV6-5 with TRBJ2-5; TRBD1 agrees at 7 bases. Germline V gives CDR1 MNHEY, CDR2 SVGAGI. This CDR3 comprises 15 residues. Trimming took 2 bases from V and 2 from J; bases not matched to a gene: 5. CDR3 sequence (DNA): TGTGCCAGCAGTTACGCTGGCAGGGGGCAAGAGACCCAGTACTTC. Protein: CASSYAGRGQETQYF.

As regards this clone: Additional DNA sequences in this sample encode the identical CDR3. The rearrangement joins TRBV24-1 to TRBJ1-2; D is uncertain. Germline V CDR1 and CDR2: KGHDR, SFDVKD. Trimming removed 1 base from V and 8 bases from J, with 7 bases in between. This CDR3 region has 12 residues. CDR3 sequence (DNA): TGTGCCACCAGTGATTTCGGCGGCGGCTACACCTTC. This encodes CATSDFGGGYTF.

The genes are TRBV2 and TRBJ1-4; TRBD1 matches 10 bases. The CDR3 covers 15 residues. CDR1 is SNHLY and CDR2 is FYNNEI in the germline V gene. Trimming cost V 4 bases and J 11 bases; bases outside gene matches: 10. The CDR3 DNA sequence: TGTGCCAGCAGTGTGACGGGACAGGGGCCGGGGAAACTGTTTTTT. Protein: CASSVTGQGPGKLFF. Filled out from reference TRBV2 and TRBJ1-4, the complete variable domain reads EPEVTQTPSHQVTQMGQEVILRCVPISNHLYFYWYRQILGQKVEFLVSFYNNEISEKSEIFDDQFSVERPDGSNFTLKIRSTKLEDSAMYFCASSVTGQGPGKLFFGSGTQLSVL.

The rearrangement links TRBV11-2 to TRBJ1-6; 10 bases align to TRBD1. The CDR3 runs to 13 residues. Germline values: CDR1 SGHAT, CDR2 FQNNGV. The V segment lost 5 bases and the J segment 9 bases; nucleotides outside the gene matches: 1. The CDR3 sequence: CASSRDRGSPLHF. The CDR3 DNA reads as TGTGCCAGCAGCCGGGACAGGGGTTCACCCCTCCACTTT.

J is TRBJ2-5 and V is TRBV7-2, with D uncertain. Germline CDR1 is SGHTA and CDR2 is FQGNSA. V lost 4 bases and J 0 bases, leaving 3 bases between the germline ends. CDR3 length equals 12 residues. In nucleotides, the CDR3 is TGTGCCAGCAGCTCAGACCAAGAGACCCAGTACTTC. Protein: CASSSDQETQYF.